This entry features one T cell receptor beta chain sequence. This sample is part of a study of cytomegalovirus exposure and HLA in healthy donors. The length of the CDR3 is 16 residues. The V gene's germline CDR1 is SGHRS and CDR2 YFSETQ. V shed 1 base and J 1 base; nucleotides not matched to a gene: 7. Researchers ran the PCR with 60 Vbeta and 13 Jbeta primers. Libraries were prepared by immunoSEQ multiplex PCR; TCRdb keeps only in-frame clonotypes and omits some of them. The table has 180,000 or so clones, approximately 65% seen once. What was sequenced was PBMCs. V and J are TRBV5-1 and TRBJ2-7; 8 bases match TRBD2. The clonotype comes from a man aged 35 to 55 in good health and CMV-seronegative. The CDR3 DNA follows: TGCGCCAGCAGCTTGACGAGCGGGAGTCTGTCCTACGAGCAGTACTTC. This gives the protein CASSLTSGSLSYEQYF. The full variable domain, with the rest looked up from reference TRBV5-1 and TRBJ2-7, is KAGVTQTPRYLIKTRGQQVTLSCSPISGHRSVSWYQQTPGQGLQFLFEYFSETQRNKGNFPGRFSGRQFSNSRSEMNVSTLELGDSALYLCASSLTSGSLSYEQYFGPGTRLTVT.